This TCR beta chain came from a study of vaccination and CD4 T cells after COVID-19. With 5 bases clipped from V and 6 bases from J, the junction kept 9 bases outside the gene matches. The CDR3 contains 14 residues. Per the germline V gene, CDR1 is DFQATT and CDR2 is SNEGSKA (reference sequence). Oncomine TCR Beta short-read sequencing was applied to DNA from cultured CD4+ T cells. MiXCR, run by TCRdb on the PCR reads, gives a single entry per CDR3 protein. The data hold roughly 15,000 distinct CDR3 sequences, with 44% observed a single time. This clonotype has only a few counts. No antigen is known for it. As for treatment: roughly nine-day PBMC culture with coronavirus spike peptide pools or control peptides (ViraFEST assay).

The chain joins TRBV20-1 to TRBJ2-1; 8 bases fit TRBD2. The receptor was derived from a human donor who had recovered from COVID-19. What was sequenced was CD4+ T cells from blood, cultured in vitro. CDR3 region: CSAQPGTRSNEQFF. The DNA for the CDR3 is TGCAGTGCTCAGCCCGGGACTAGGAGCAATGAGCAGTTCTTC.